A selection of T cell receptor beta chains follows, all from one sample in a study of blood T cell repertoires in COVID-19. Some clones are missing from TCRdb's copy, which holds only in-frame ones; the method was immunoSEQ multiplex PCR. Among hundreds of thousands of clones listed, 75% to 90% were seen once. Sequences were obtained from PBMCs or T cells enriched from blood (not recorded which). Receptor source: a man aged 18 to 29 who had recovered from COVID-19. Both conserved end residues are part of each CDR3. Each record gives: V gene, clone size, D gene, J gene, CDR3 protein, CDR3 DNA. D genes are given only for firm matches. Part of the rows lack a size; the others show once, few, many or a class for expanded clones.

v_gene: TRBV7-9
abundance: once
d_gene: TRBD1
j_gene: TRBJ1-3
CDR3aa: CASSFSGGSGNTIYF
CDR3nt: TGTGCCAGCAGCTTTTCAGGGGGCAGTGGAAACACCATATATTTT

v_gene: TRBV6-5
abundance: .
d_gene: .
j_gene: TRBJ1-2
CDR3aa: CASVGALGYTF
CDR3nt: TGTGCCAGCGTAGGGGCCCTCGGCTACACCTTC

v_gene: TRBV29-1
abundance: .
d_gene: .
j_gene: TRBJ2-3
CDR3aa: CSVEDKGHRTDTQYF
CDR3nt: TGCAGCGTTGAAGATAAGGGGCATCGCACAGATACGCAGTATTTT

v_gene: TRBV6-4
abundance: once
d_gene: TRBD2
j_gene: TRBJ2-1
CDR3aa: CASSDSGLAGRDEQFF
CDR3nt: TGTGCCAGCAGTGACTCTGGGCTAGCGGGGAGGGATGAGCAGTTCTTC

v_gene: TRBV28
abundance: .
d_gene: .
j_gene: TRBJ2-1
CDR3aa: CASTLYGSYNEQFF
CDR3nt: TGTGCCAGCACCCTCTACGGCTCCTACAATGAGCAGTTCTTC

v_gene: TRBV6-5
abundance: once
d_gene: .
j_gene: TRBJ2-2
CDR3aa: CASSYAGTGGTGELFF
CDR3nt: TGTGCCAGCAGTTACGCGGGGACTGGGGGCACCGGGGAGCTGTTTTTT

v_gene: TRBV5-4
abundance: few
d_gene: TRBD2
j_gene: TRBJ2-1
CDR3aa: CASSLSGGALNEQFF
CDR3nt: TGTGCCAGCAGCCTTAGCGGGGGGGCCCTCAATGAGCAGTTCTTC

v_gene: TRBV29-1
abundance: .
d_gene: TRBD1
j_gene: TRBJ1-1
CDR3aa: CSVPTGRRGEAFF
CDR3nt: TGCAGCGTCCCGACAGGGAGAAGGGGTGAAGCTTTCTTT

v_gene: TRBV28
abundance: .
d_gene: TRBD1
j_gene: TRBJ1-5
CDR3aa: CASSQQGSQPQHF
CDR3nt: TGTGCCAGCAGTCAACAGGGGTCGCAGCCCCAGCATTTT

v_gene: TRBV7-9
abundance: .
d_gene: TRBD2
j_gene: TRBJ2-1
CDR3aa: CASSSPGAGLSINEQFF
CDR3nt: TGTGCCAGCAGCTCACCGGGAGCGGGGCTTTCGATAAATGAGCAGTTCTTC

v_gene: TRBV27
abundance: .
d_gene: TRBD1
j_gene: TRBJ1-4
CDR3aa: CASSPHRQGANEKLFF
CDR3nt: TGTGCCAGCAGTCCCCACCGACAGGGTGCTAATGAAAAACTGTTTTTT

v_gene: TRBV6-5
abundance: .
d_gene: .
j_gene: TRBJ1-5
CDR3aa: CASSYGSNQPQHF
CDR3nt: TGTGCCAGCAGTTACGGGAGTAATCAGCCCCAGCATTTT

v_gene: TRBV27
abundance: .
d_gene: TRBD1
j_gene: TRBJ1-5
CDR3aa: CASGTGTSMGQPQHF
CDR3nt: TGTGCCAGCGGGACAGGGACTTCCATGGGGCAGCCCCAGCATTTT

v_gene: TRBV3-1/TRBV3-2
abundance: .
d_gene: .
j_gene: TRBJ2-2
CDR3aa: CASSQGGRSGELFF
CDR3nt: TGTGCCAGCAGCCAGGGGGGTCGGTCCGGGGAGCTGTTTTTT

v_gene: TRBV6-5
abundance: .
d_gene: .
j_gene: TRBJ2-2
CDR3aa: CASSTGTGELFF
CDR3nt: TGTGCCAGCAGCACGGGGACCGGGGAGCTGTTTTTT

v_gene: TRBV5-6
abundance: .
d_gene: TRBD2
j_gene: TRBJ2-1
CDR3aa: CASSLVSSGGSSNEQFF
CDR3nt: TGTGCCAGCAGCTTGGTGAGCTCCGGCGGGAGTAGCAATGAGCAGTTCTTC

v_gene: TRBV24-1
abundance: .
d_gene: .
j_gene: TRBJ1-5
CDR3aa: CATSDGGGRNQPQHF
CDR3nt: TGTGCCACCAGTGATGGGGGCGGGAGAAATCAGCCCCAGCATTTT